This is a list of T cell receptor beta chains from one sample in a study of molecular identifiers for immune sequencing clone quantification. TCRdb reprocessed the PCR reads via MiXCR and lists one record per CDR3 protein. Among 490,000 or so distinct CDR3 sequences listed, about a fifth were seen once. Source material: naive CD8+ T cells from blood, with Jurkat cell RNA spiked in. All receptors come from a human donor in good health. Some libraries in this study had Jurkat cell RNA spiked in. CDR3s include the opening cysteine and the closing phenylalanine or tryptophan. Each record gives: CDR3 length, V gene, clone size, J gene, D gene, CDR3 protein, CDR3 DNA. D genes are given only for firm matches. Clone size appears in some rows only: once, few, many, or a class for an expanded clone.

>11|TRBV29-1|many|TRBJ2-5|-
CSVAETETQYF
TGCAGCGTAGCGGAGACGGAGACCCAGTACTTC
>14|TRBV20-1|-|TRBJ2-1|TRBD2
CSARLAGAYNEQFF
TGCAGTGCTAGGCTAGCGGGAGCCTACAATGAGCAGTTCTTC
>15|TRBV6-2/TRBV6-3|many|TRBJ1-5|-
CASSMGLPSNQPQHF
TGTGCCAGCAGTATGGGACTTCCTAGCAATCAGCCCCAGCATTTT
>15|TRBV28|many|TRBJ2-3|TRBD1
CASGTGTGGRDTQYF
TGTGCCAGCGGAACCGGGACAGGGGGACGAGATACGCAGTATTTT
>16|TRBV28|many|TRBJ1-6|-
CASSPAPSSYNSPLHF
TGTGCCAGCAGTCCGGCCCCGAGCTCCTATAATTCACCCCTCCACTTT
>16|TRBV20-1|once|TRBJ1-5|-
CSARDSVSDYRGTQHF
TGCAGTGCTAGAGATTCTGTCAGCGATTACCGTGGGACCCAGCATTTT
>14|TRBV5-6|many|TRBJ1-4|TRBD1
CASSLPGGGEKLFF
TGTGCCAGCAGCTTGCCAGGGGGCGGTGAAAAACTGTTTTTT
>14|TRBV6-5|-|TRBJ2-3|-
CASSYSSDVDTQYF
TGTGCCAGCAGTTACTCTTCCGATGTGGATACGCAGTATTTT
>14|TRBV4-3|few|TRBJ1-1|-
CASSQDKHRRETFF
TGCGCCAGCAGCCAAGATAAGCACCGTAGGGAAACTTTCTTT
>14|TRBV29-1|-|TRBJ2-7|-
CSVEDGGSSYEQYF
TGCAGCGTTGAAGACGGAGGTAGCTCCTACGAGCAGTACTTC
>11|TRBV11-2|many|TRBJ2-1|-
CASSLFNEQFF
TGTGCCAGCAGCTTATTCAATGAGCAGTTCTTC
>15|TRBV4-3|many|TRBJ1-1|-
CASSQDTKGYTEAFF
TGCGCCAGCAGCCAAGATACGAAAGGGTACACTGAAGCTTTCTTT
>14|TRBV7-6|-|TRBJ2-5|-
CASSLVASRETQYF
TGTGCCAGCAGCTTAGTAGCCAGCCGGGAGACCCAGTACTTC
>14|TRBV29-1|-|TRBJ2-7|-
CSVSSAGSPYEQYF
TGCAGCGTTTCGTCGGCAGGCAGCCCCTACGAGCAGTACTTC
>16|TRBV30|many|TRBJ2-6|-
CAWRLRDPSGANVLTF
TGTGCCTGGAGACTCCGGGATCCCTCTGGGGCCAACGTCCTGACTTTC
>16|TRBV5-1|-|TRBJ2-5|TRBD2
CASSLATSALQETQYF
TGCGCCAGCAGCTTGGCGACTAGCGCCCTTCAAGAGACCCAGTACTTC
>21|TRBV13|few|TRBJ2-6|TRBD1
CASSLAGGWGNTQPGANVLTF
TGTGCCAGCAGCTTAGCAGGGGGCTGGGGAAATACCCAGCCTGGGGCCAACGTCCTGACTTTC
>11|TRBV20-1|many|TRBJ2-7|-
CSADRDYEQYF
TGCAGTGCCGACCGGGACTACGAGCAGTACTTC
>15|TRBV13|few|TRBJ1-2|-
CASSFTGALKGGYTF
TGTGCCAGCAGTTTTACGGGCGCTTTGAAGGGGGGCTACACCTTC
>14|TRBV5-1|-|TRBJ2-3|TRBD1
CASRPGQGFDTQYF
TGCGCCAGCAGACCAGGACAGGGATTCGATACGCAGTATTTT
>16|TRBV6-5|few|TRBJ1-6|-
CASSGWLGSENSPLHF
TGTGCCAGCAGTGGCTGGCTTGGGTCTGAGAATTCACCCCTCCACTTT
>17|TRBV28|few|TRBJ1-5|-
CASSSRRDSLSNQPQHF
TGTGCCAGCAGTTCCCGGAGGGACTCCCTTAGCAATCAGCCCCAGCATTTT
>15|TRBV7-2|many|TRBJ2-7|TRBD2
CASSTTSGGVYEQYF
TGTGCCAGCAGTACGACTAGCGGGGGGGTCTACGAGCAGTACTTC
>16|TRBV18|-|TRBJ2-6|TRBD1
CASLPGQYSGANVLTF
TGTGCCAGTCTTCCGGGACAGTACTCTGGGGCCAACGTCCTGACTTTC
>12|TRBV9|few|TRBJ2-1|-
CASSVSANEQFF
TGTGCCAGCAGCGTATCTGCCAATGAGCAGTTCTTC
>15|TRBV19|-|TRBJ1-1|-
CASSINRGLNTEAFF
TGTGCCAGTAGTATTAATAGGGGTCTGAACACTGAAGCTTTCTTT
>15|TRBV4-3|many|TRBJ1-5|TRBD1
CASSQDGGTGQPQHF
TGCGCCAGCAGCCAAGACGGAGGGACAGGCCAGCCCCAGCATTTT
>15|TRBV5-1|-|TRBJ2-1|TRBD1
CASSVQGSPYNEQFF
TGCGCCAGCAGCGTACAGGGGAGCCCCTACAATGAGCAGTTCTTC
>17|TRBV5-1|many|TRBJ1-1|-
CASSEGGGFAMSTEAFF
TGCGCCAGCAGCGAGGGGGGGGGCTTCGCAATGAGCACTGAAGCTTTCTTT
>14|TRBV4-3|few|TRBJ2-7|-
CASSQDTGLYEQYF
TGCGCCAGCAGCCAAGATACAGGGCTTTACGAGCAGTACTTC
>14|TRBV3-2|many|TRBJ2-4|-
CASSRKGLKNIQYF
TGTGCCAGCAGCCGTAAGGGCCTCAAAAACATTCAGTACTTC
>13|TRBV6-5|-|TRBJ2-1|-
CASSGASGNEQFF
TGTGCCAGCAGTGGGGCATCCGGCAATGAGCAGTTCTTC
>15|TRBV12-3/TRBV12-4|few|TRBJ2-1|TRBD2
CASFKLAGVVDEQFF
TGTGCCAGCTTTAAACTAGCGGGGGTGGTCGATGAGCAGTTCTTC
>13|TRBV7-9|-|TRBJ1-2|-
CASSLRGNPGYTF
TGTGCCAGCAGCTTAAGAGGGAATCCTGGCTACACCTTC
>15|TRBV7-2|many|TRBJ2-3|-
CASSFWGQVTDTQYF
TGTGCCAGCAGCTTTTGGGGACAAGTGACAGATACGCAGTATTTT
>13|TRBV19|-|TRBJ1-1|TRBD1
CASLTGGITEAFF
TGTGCCAGCCTGACAGGGGGCATAACTGAAGCTTTCTTT
>14|TRBV28|few|TRBJ2-7|TRBD2
CASSFLAEVYEQYF
TGTGCCAGCAGTTTCCTAGCGGAAGTTTACGAGCAGTACTTC
>13|TRBV7-2|many|TRBJ2-1|-
CASSLLMYNEQFF
TGTGCCAGCAGCTTACTGATGTACAATGAGCAGTTCTTC
>12|TRBV25-1|few|TRBJ2-7|-
CASSEFGDEQYF
TGTGCCAGCAGTGAATTTGGGGACGAGCAGTACTTC
>13|TRBV20-1|many|TRBJ2-7|-
CSALAGGSLEQYF
TGCAGTGCATTAGCCGGTGGGTCGCTCGAGCAGTACTTC
>13|TRBV20-1|few|TRBJ2-5|TRBD1
CSAPQGAEETQYF
TGCAGTGCTCCACAGGGGGCGGAGGAGACCCAGTACTTC
>17|TRBV28|many|TRBJ2-3|TRBD2
CASSMPTSGSLWDTQYF
TGTGCCAGCAGTATGCCGACTAGCGGGAGTTTGTGGGATACGCAGTATTTT
>15|TRBV6-5|few|TRBJ2-7|TRBD2
CASTNSGRYPYEQYF
TGTGCCAGCACCAATAGCGGGAGGTACCCCTACGAGCAGTACTTC
>14|TRBV29-1|many|TRBJ1-3|-
CSVDVGGAGNTIYF
TGCAGCGTTGACGTGGGGGGCGCTGGAAACACCATATATTTT
>16|TRBV5-4|many|TRBJ1-2|TRBD1
CASSSPGQGFDYGYTF
TGTGCCAGCAGCTCCCCGGGACAGGGCTTCGATTATGGCTACACCTTC
>13|TRBV27|-|TRBJ1-1|-
CASSLGWGIEAFF
TGTGCCAGCAGTTTAGGTTGGGGTATTGAAGCTTTCTTT
>16|TRBV20-1|-|TRBJ2-5|TRBD2
CSASLRLAGVVETQYF
TGCAGTGCTAGCCTCAGACTAGCGGGGGTTGTTGAGACCCAGTACTTC
>14|TRBV20-1|few|TRBJ1-2|-
CSARVLARDYGYTF
TGCAGTGCTAGAGTTTTAGCCCGGGACTATGGCTACACCTTC
>15|TRBV4-1|-|TRBJ2-1|-
CASSQGAQEYNEQFF
TGCGCCAGCAGCCAAGGGGCACAGGAGTACAATGAGCAGTTCTTC
>16|TRBV4-3|many|TRBJ2-7|TRBD2
CASSQGRSGLSHEQYF
TGCGCCAGCAGCCAAGGAAGATCGGGACTAAGCCACGAGCAGTACTTC
>13|TRBV20-1|many|TRBJ1-5|-
CSAEDQINQPQHF
TGCAGTGCTGAGGACCAAATCAATCAGCCCCAGCATTTT